Listed below are T cell receptor beta chains from one sample, sequenced in a study of type 1 and type 2 diabetes patients. TCRdb analysed the multiplex PCR reads with MiXCR anew, one entry per CDR3 protein. The sample yields fewer than 300,000 distinct CDR3 sequences, around 47% seen once. Material: peripheral blood mononuclear cells (PBMCs). Receptor source: a man younger than 35 with type 2 diabetes. The CDR3 runs from the conserved cysteine through the conserved F or W. D genes are given only for firm matches. Clone size is given for some rows only: seen once, a few or many times, or a class if the clone is expanded.

clone_size	j_call	v_call	d_call	cdr3_aa	cdr3_nt
-	TRBJ2-1	TRBV19	-	CASRPPAGNEQFF	TGTGCCAGTAGACCCCCGGCAGGCAATGAGCAGTTCTTC
-	TRBJ2-1	TRBV20-1	-	CSAKDIRSYNEQFF	TGCAGTGCCAAGGACATCCGCTCCTACAATGAGCAGTTCTTC
-	TRBJ2-1	TRBV20-1	TRBD2	CSAIPSGRAYNEQFF	TGCAGTGCTATCCCCAGCGGGAGGGCCTACAATGAGCAGTTCTTC
-	TRBJ2-7	TRBV19	-	CASSIVGTPSHEQYF	TGTGCCAGTAGTATAGTGGGAACTCCGTCCCACGAGCAGTACTTC
-	TRBJ1-1	TRBV30	-	CAWSGWGDEAFF	TGTGCCTGGAGTGGTTGGGGGGATGAAGCTTTCTTT
-	TRBJ1-5	TRBV24-1	-	CATSDSGEEDQPQHF	TGTGCCACCAGTGATTCAGGGGAGGAGGATCAGCCCCAGCATTTT
-	TRBJ2-7	TRBV20-1	-	CSVAGGIHYEQCF	-
-	TRBJ1-2	TRBV7-6	TRBD1	CASSLAWGGQGSSGYTF	TGTGCCAGCAGCTTAGCGTGGGGTGGACAGGGGTCAAGTGGCTACACCTTC
-	TRBJ1-1	TRBV4-1	-	CASSQAVGGRARAFF	TGCGCCAGCAGCCAAGCAGTGGGGGGGAGGGCGCGAGCTTTCTTT
few	TRBJ2-4	TRBV6-2/TRBV6-3	-	CASQVGQLKNIQYF	TGTGCCAGCCAAGTGGGGCAGCTCAAAAACATTCAGTACTTC
-	TRBJ1-6	TRBV5-1	-	CASSLGGKSNSPLHF	TGCGCCAGCAGCTTGGGGGGGAAGTCCAATTCACCCCTCCACTTT
few	TRBJ2-7	TRBV20-1	TRBD2	CSAPGTSGNQPTYEQYF	TGCAGTGCTCCCGGGACTAGCGGGAACCAACCTACCTACGAGCAGTACTTC
-	TRBJ2-7	TRBV25-1	-	CASSVGGREEQYF	TGTGCCAGCAGTGTTGGGGGACGGGAAGAGCAGTACTTC
-	TRBJ2-7	TRBV20-1	-	CSAQGGIGSYEQYF	TGCAGTGCCCAAGGGGGAATAGGCTCCTACGAGCAGTACTTC
-	TRBJ2-6	TRBV6-2/TRBV6-3	-	CATKQLSGANVLTF	TGTGCCACCAAACAGCTCTCTGGGGCCAACGTCCTGACTTTC
-	TRBJ2-1	TRBV10-3	-	CAISETGEQFF	TGTGCCATCAGTGAGACAGGGGAGCAGTTCTTC
-	TRBJ1-2	TRBV14	-	CAISTRSIYGYTF	TGTGCCATCAGCACCCGGTCTATCTATGGCTACACCTTC
few	TRBJ2-2	TRBV6-5	-	CASSYALEAGELFF	TGTGCCAGCAGTTACGCCCTAGAGGCCGGGGAGCTGTTTTTT
-	TRBJ1-4	TRBV19	-	CATFYNRLFF	TGTGCCACCTTCTATAACCGGCTGTTTTTT
-	TRBJ2-1	TRBV25-1	TRBD1	CASIQGAGDEQFF	TGTGCCAGCATTCAGGGGGCGGGCGATGAGCAGTTCTTC
-	TRBJ2-3	TRBV5-5	-	CASSLNGDTQYF	TGTGCCAGCAGCTTAAATGGAGATACGCAGTATTTT
-	TRBJ1-1	TRBV20-1	-	CSARPLGLNTEAFF	TGCAGTGCTAGACCTCTGGGGCTGAACACTGAAGCTTTCTTT
-	TRBJ2-1	TRBV7-3	TRBD2	CASSFGGGRANNEQFF	TGTGCCAGCAGCTTCGGCGGCGGGAGGGCGAACAATGAGCAGTTCTTC
-	TRBJ2-1	TRBV27	TRBD2	CASSPSGTSVNNEQFF	TGTGCCAGCAGTCCTTCTGGGACTAGCGTCAACAATGAGCAGTTCTTC
-	TRBJ1-2	TRBV10-3	TRBD1	CAISESNEDRGWGYTF	TGTGCCATCAGTGAGTCGAATGAAGACAGGGGTTGGGGCTACACCTTC
-	TRBJ2-4	TRBV5-6	TRBD1	CASSLGDSFQNIQYF	TGTGCCAGCAGCTTGGGGGACAGTTTTCAGAACATTCAGTACTTC
-	TRBJ2-3	TRBV6-1	-	CASSPLLPYTDTQYF	TGTGCCAGCAGTCCTCTCCTTCCTTACACAGATACGCAGTATTTT
-	TRBJ1-2	TRBV20-1	-	CSARNWGRGYTF	TGCAGTGCTAGGAATTGGGGACGAGGCTACACCTTC
few	TRBJ1-2	TRBV20-1	-	CSARDGGSPNYGYTF	TGCAGTGCTAGAGATGGAGGGTCACCCAACTATGGCTACACCTTC
few	TRBJ1-1	TRBV19	-	CASSGWGHTEAFF	TGTGCCAGTAGTGGATGGGGGCACACTGAAGCTTTCTTT
-	TRBJ1-2	TRBV30	TRBD1	CAWNRQGDGYTF	TGTGCCTGGAATCGGCAGGGGGATGGCTACACCTTC
few	TRBJ2-7	TRBV7-8	TRBD1	CASSPRLGQLTF	TGTGCCAGCAGCCCCCGCTTGGGACAGCTTACCTTC
-	TRBJ2-7	TRBV2	TRBD1	CASSVGPGTGTHEQYF	TGTGCCAGCAGCGTAGGTCCAGGGACAGGGACCCACGAGCAGTACTTC
few	TRBJ2-7	TRBV6-6	-	CASSLSRGTEQYF	TGTGCCAGCAGTTTGTCAAGGGGGACCGAGCAGTACTTC
few	TRBJ2-5	TRBV20-1	-	CSARVAETQETQYF	TGCAGTGCTAGGGTGGCAGAAACCCAAGAGACCCAGTACTTC
-	TRBJ1-1	TRBV9	-	CASSLVAGTEAFF	TGTGCCAGCAGCTTAGTGGCCGGGACTGAAGCTTTCTTT
once	TRBJ2-1	TRBV20-1	-	CSALRTGGGEQFF	TGCAGTGCTCTCCGGACTGGGGGAGGTGAGCAGTTCTTC
-	TRBJ1-1	TRBV28	-	CASSRTRPEAFF	TGTGCCAGCAGCCGGACGCGGCCTGAAGCTTTCTTT
-	TRBJ2-1	TRBV6-4	TRBD1	CASSDGIGTAEEQFF	TGTGCCAGCAGTGACGGAATAGGGACAGCCGAAGAGCAGTTCTTC
few	TRBJ2-7	TRBV6-1	TRBD1	CASRWDRLNSYEQYF	TGTGCCAGCAGATGGGACAGATTAAACTCCTACGAGCAGTACTTC
-	TRBJ2-7	TRBV20-1	TRBD2	CSARDPGTSAINEQYF	TGCAGTGCTAGAGATCCTGGGACTAGCGCCATAAACGAGCAGTACTTC